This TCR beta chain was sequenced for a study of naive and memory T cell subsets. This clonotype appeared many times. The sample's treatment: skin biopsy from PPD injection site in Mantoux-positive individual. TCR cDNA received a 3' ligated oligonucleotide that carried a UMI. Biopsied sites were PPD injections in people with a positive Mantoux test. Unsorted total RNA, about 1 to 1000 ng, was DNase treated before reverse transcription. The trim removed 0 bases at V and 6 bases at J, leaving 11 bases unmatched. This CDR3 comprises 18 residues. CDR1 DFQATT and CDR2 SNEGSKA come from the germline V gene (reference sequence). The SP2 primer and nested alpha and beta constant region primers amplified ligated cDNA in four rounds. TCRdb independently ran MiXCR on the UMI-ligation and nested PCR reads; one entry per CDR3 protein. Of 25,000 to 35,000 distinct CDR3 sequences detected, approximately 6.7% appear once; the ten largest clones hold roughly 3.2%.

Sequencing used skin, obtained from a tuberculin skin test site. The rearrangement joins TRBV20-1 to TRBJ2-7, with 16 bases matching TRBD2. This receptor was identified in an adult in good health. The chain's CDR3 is CSARERGLAGGRTVEQYF. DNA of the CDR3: TGCAGTGCTAGAGAGAGGGGACTAGCGGGGGGGCGGACGGTCGAGCAGTACTTC.